This T cell receptor (beta chain) was obtained from a study of blood T cells in healthy people across ages. Findings and limits, study-wide: TCR beta diversity was tightly associated with the proportion of naive T cells. For the donors, CMV status was unknown and possibly confounded expanded clonotype changes. Researchers deemed the diversity estimates from one million T cells underestimates.

The use of a sample-barcoded 5' primer and a J-beta primer mix characterized a second PCR of roughly 6 to 12 cycles. TCRdb re-called the 5' RACE reads through MiXCR, storing one row per CDR3 protein. The profile shows roughly 1.7 million distinct CDR3 sequences, roughly 30% of them singletons. A remark on this clonotype: Its antigen is not known.

Every participating donor contributed about 10 milliliters of peripheral blood through a draw. Trimming cost V 1 base and J 3 bases, with 12 bases left between them. Germline V CDR1 and CDR2: SEHNR, FQNEAQ (reference sequence). CDR3 length: 15 amino acids. The source is a woman between 25 and 40 years old in good health. V gene TRBV7-9 combines with J gene TRBJ2-5; tentative D call: TRBD1 (7 bases). Sequencing was done on a sample of blood. The CDR3 region is CASSLGGTAKETQYF. The CDR3 DNA sequence: TGTGCCAGCAGCTTAGGCGGGACAGCAAAAGAGACCCAGTACTTC.